One sample yielded the 3 T cell receptor beta chains listed below, sequenced in a study of T cell repertoires in cytomegalovirus infection (dated by TCRdb to between 2018 and 2021). What this sample's treatment or condition label stands for: in vitro stimulation with specific CMV peptide epitopes to enrich CMV-specific T cells. The reads were generated on an Illumina HiSeq 1500. The raw public data were reprocessed by TCRdb itself: fastp quality trimming at Q25, MiXCR clonotype calling, in-frame beta chains only. Entries are consolidated by CDR3 protein sequence, retaining the most common genes and DNA. The sample table records roughly 570,000 distinct CDR3 sequences; roughly 43% of these occur just once. About 46% of the sample lies in the top ten. Their antigens are not known. Sequencing used cultured PBMCs, obtained from culture after CMV antigen stimulation. These receptors all come from a human donor in good health (CMV status not recorded). Some clones in this sample may be carry-over from other donors' samples.

The genes are TRBV18 and TRBJ2-7; D might be TRBD1 or TRBD2, each matching 6 bases. V was shortened by 3 bases and J by 0 bases, with 15 bases between the two germline ends. This CDR3 region has 16 residues. Germline loops: CDR1 KGHSH, CDR2 LQKENI. The CDR3 nucleotides are TGTGCCAGCTCACCGCTTCGGGGGACATCCTCCTACGAGCAGTACTTC. Protein sequence: CASSPLRGTSSYEQYF.

This clonotype came up a few times. The chain links TRBV12-3 or TRBV12-4 to TRBJ1-3; tentatively, D is TRBD1 (5 bases). V gave up 4 bases and J gave up 3 bases, with 22 bases separating them. The CDR3 has 18 amino acids. The CDR3 loop reads CASSYVTPGTWGGNTIYF. The CDR3 nucleotides read TGTGCCAGCAGTTACGTAACTCCCGGGACCTGGGGTGGAAACACCATATATTTT.

The genes are TRBV5-1 and TRBJ2-3; 10 bases match TRBD2. Trimming at V came to 7 bases and at J to 3 bases, leaving 5 bases not matched to a gene. Germline values: CDR1 SGHRS, CDR2 YFSETQ. The CDR3 has 14 residues. DNA of the CDR3: TGCGCCAGCGCCAGCGGGGGGGCGACAGATACGCAGTATTTT. Protein: CASASGGATDTQYF. Filled out from reference TRBV5-1 and TRBJ2-3, the complete variable domain reads KAGVTQTPRYLIKTRGQQVTLSCSPISGHRSVSWYQQTPGQGLQFLFEYFSETQRNKGNFPGRFSGRQFSNSRSEMNVSTLELGDSALYLCASASGGATDTQYFGPGTRLTVL.